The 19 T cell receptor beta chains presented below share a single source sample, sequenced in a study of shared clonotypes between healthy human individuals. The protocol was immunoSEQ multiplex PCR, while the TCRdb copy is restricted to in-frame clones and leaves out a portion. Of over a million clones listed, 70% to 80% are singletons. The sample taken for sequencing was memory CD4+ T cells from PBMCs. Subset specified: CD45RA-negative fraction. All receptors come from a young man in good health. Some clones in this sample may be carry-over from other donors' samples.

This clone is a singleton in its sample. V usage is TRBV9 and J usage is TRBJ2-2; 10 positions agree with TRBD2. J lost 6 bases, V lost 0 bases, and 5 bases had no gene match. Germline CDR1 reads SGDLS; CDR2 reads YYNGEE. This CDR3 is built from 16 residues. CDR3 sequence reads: CASSVVASGSSGELFF. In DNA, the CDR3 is TGTGCCAGCAGCGTAGTGGCTAGCGGGAGTTCCGGGGAGCTGTTTTTT. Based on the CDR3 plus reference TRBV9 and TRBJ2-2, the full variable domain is DSGVTQTPKHLITATGQRVTLRCSPRSGDLSVYWYQQSLDQGLQFLIQYYNGEERAKGNILERFSAQQFPDLHSELNLSSLELGDSALYFCASSVVASGSSGELFFGEGSRLTVL.

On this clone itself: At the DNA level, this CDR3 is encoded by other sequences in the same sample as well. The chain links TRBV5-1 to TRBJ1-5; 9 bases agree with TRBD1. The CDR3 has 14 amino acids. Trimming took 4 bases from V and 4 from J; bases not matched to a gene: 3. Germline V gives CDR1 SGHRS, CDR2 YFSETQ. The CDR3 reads CASSPGQGNQPQHF. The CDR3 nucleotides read TGCGCCAGCAGCCCGGGACAGGGTAATCAGCCCCAGCATTTT. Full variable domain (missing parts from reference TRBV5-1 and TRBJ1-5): KAGVTQTPRYLIKTRGQQVTLSCSPISGHRSVSWYQQTPGQGLQFLFEYFSETQRNKGNFPGRFSGRQFSNSRSEMNVSTLELGDSALYLCASSPGQGNQPQHFGDGTRLSIL.

DNA for the CDR3: TGTGCCAGCAGCCGACAGGGCGACCAGTACTTC. Translation: CASSRQGDQYF. The chain uses TRBV6-6 and TRBJ2-5; 7 nucleotides line up with TRBD1. J gave up 10 bases and V 6 bases, and 5 bases lay outside the gene matches. The length of the CDR3 is 11 residues. Germline assignment: CDR1 MNHNY and CDR2 SVGAGI (reference sequence).

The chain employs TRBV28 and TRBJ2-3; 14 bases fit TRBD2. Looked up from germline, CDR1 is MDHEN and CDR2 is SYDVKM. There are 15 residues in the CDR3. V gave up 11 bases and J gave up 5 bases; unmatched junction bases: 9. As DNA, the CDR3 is TGTGCCGGTGGGACTAGCGGGAGAGGTTTAGATACGCAGTATTTT. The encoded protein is CAGGTSGRGLDTQYF.

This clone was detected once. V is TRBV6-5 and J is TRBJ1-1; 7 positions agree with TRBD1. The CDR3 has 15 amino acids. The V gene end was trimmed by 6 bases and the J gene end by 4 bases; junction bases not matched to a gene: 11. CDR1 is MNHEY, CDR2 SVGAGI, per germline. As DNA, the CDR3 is TGTGCCAGCAGAGTGGGCCGACAGGGTTTCACTGAAGCTTTCTTT. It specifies CASRVGRQGFTEAFF.

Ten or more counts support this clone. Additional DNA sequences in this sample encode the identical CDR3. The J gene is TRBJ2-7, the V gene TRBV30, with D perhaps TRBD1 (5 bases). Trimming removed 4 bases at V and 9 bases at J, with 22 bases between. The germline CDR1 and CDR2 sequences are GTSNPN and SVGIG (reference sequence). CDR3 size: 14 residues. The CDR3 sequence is CAWTLGHQVGGQYF. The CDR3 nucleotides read TGTGCCTGGACCCTTGGACACCAAGTCGGCGGGCAGTACTTC.

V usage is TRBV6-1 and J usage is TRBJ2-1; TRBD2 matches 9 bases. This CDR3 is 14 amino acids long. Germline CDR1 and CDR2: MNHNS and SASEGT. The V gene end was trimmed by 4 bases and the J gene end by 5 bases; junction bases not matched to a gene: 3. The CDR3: CASSGIAGDNEQFF. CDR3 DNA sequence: TGTGCCAGCAGTGGGATAGCGGGAGACAATGAGCAGTTCTTC.

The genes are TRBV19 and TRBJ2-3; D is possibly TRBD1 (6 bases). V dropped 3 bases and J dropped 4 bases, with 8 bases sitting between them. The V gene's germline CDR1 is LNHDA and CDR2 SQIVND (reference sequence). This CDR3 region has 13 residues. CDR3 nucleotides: TGTGCCAGTAGTATCAGGGGCCCAGATACGCAGTATTTT. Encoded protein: CASSIRGPDTQYF.

The DNA for the CDR3 is TGTGCCATCGGAAGGACCGGGGAGCTGTTTTTT. This gives the protein CAIGRTGELFF. This chain links TRBV10-3 with TRBJ2-2, with unresolved D. The germline CDR1 and CDR2 sequences are ENHRY and SYGVKD. Trimming took 8 bases from V and 5 from J, leaving 6 bases between them. The CDR3 extends over 11 amino acids.

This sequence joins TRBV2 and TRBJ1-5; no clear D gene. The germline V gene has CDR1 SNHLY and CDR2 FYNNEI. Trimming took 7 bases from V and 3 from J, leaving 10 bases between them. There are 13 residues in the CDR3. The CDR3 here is CASNGQNNQPQHF. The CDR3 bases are TGTGCCAGCAACGGCCAGAACAATCAGCCCCAGCATTTT.

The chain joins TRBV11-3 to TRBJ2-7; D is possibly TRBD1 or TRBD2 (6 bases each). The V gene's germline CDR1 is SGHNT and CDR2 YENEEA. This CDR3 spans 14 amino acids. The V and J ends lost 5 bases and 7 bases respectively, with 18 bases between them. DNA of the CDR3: TGTGCCAGCAGCGGGGGGAACAGGGCCTGGGAGCAGTACTTC. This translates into CASSGGNRAWEQYF.

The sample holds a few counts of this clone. The CDR3 bases are TGTGCCAGTAGTACCGGGGGACTTCCCCATGAGCAGTTCTTC. Translated: CASSTGGLPHEQFF. The chain has TRBV19 and TRBJ2-1; possibly TRBD2 for D (6 bases). The CDR3 has 14 amino acids. CDR1 is LNHDA, CDR2 SQIVND, per germline (reference sequence). V lost 4 bases to trimming and J lost 8 bases, with 15 bases between them.

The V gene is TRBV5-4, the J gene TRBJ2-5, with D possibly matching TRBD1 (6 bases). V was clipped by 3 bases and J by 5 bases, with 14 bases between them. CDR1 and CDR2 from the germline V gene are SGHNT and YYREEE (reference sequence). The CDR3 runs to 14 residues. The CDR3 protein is CASSSPGDRETQYF. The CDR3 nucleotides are TGTGCCAGCAGCTCCCCAGGGGATAGGGAGACCCAGTACTTC.

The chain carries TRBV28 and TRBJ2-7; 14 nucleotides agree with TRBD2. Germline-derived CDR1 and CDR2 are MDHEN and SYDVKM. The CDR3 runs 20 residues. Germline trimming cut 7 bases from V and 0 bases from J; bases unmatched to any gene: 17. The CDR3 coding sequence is TGTGCCAGCACCACGGCTTTTATTCGACTAGCGGGAGGGATCTCCTACGAGCAGTACTTC. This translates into CASTTAFIRLAGGISYEQYF. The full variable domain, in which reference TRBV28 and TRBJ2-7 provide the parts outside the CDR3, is DVKVTQSSRYLVKRTGEKVFLECVQDMDHENMFWYRQDPGLGLRLIYFSYDVKMKEKGDIPEGYSVSREKKERFSLILESASTNQTSMYLCASTTAFIRLAGGISYEQYFGPGTRLTVT.

The CDR3, as DNA: TGTGCCAGCAGCTTACCCCCCCAAGAGACCCAGTACTTC. This encodes CASSLPPQETQYF. The chain recombines TRBV5-6 with TRBJ2-5; D is unresolved. The V gene lost 2 bases and the J gene lost 1 base, with 6 bases spanning the gap. The germline CDR1 and CDR2 sequences are SGHDT and YYEEEE. This CDR3 is 13 amino acids long.

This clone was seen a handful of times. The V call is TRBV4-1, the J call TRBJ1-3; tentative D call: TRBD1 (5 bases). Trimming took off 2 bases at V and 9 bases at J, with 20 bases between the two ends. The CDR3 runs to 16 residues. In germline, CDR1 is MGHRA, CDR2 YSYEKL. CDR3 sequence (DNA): TGCGCCAGCAGCCAAATGCCCGGGACCGCGGGGAGCACCATATATTTT. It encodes CASSQMPGTAGSTIYF.

The CDR3 sequence is CASSYVGGVGSYEQYF. CDR3 DNA: TGTGCCAGCAGTTACGTGGGGGGGGTAGGATCCTACGAGCAGTACTTC. The chain links TRBV6-5 to TRBJ2-7, with 7 bases fitting TRBD2. The ends lost 2 bases at V and 1 base at J; junction bases unmatched: 8. The CDR3 loop spans 16 amino acids. Germline V lookup: CDR1 MNHEY, CDR2 SVGAGI.

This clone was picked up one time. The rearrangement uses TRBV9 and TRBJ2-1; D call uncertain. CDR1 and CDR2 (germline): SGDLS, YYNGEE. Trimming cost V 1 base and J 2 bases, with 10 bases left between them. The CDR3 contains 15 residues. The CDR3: CASSVSSVAYNEQFF. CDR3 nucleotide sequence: TGTGCCAGCAGCGTATCCAGCGTGGCCTACAATGAGCAGTTCTTC.

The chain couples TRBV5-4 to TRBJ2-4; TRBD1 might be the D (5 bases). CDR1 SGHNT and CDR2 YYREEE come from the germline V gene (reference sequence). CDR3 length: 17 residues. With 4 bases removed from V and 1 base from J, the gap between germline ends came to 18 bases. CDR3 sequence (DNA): TGTGCCAGCAGCGTTAAAACAGGAGCTGGGGCCAAAAACATTCAGTACTTC. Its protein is CASSVKTGAGAKNIQYF.